This TCR beta chain was found in a study of OX40 agonist ivuxolimab in advanced cancers. Comment on this clone: What it binds is unknown.

General study results and limits: Dosing at 0.1 to 3.0 mg/kg was accompanied by clonal expansion of CD4+ and CD8+ blood T cells by week 6.

Trimming stripped 0 bases from V and 0 bases from J, with 9 bases between. The CDR3 loop spans 14 amino acids. CDR1 is SQVTM and CDR2 is ANQGSEA in the germline V gene. Repertoires were generated with immunoSEQ multiplex PCR, while TCRdb's copy carries only in-frame clones and drops some. This table has 15,000 to 20,000 clones, roughly four fifths appearing once. Material: CD4+ or CD8+ T cells sorted from blood, obtained in a trial of the OX40 agonist ivuxolimab. The chain carries TRBV29-1 and TRBJ2-7; D gene unclear. The TCR sequence derives from an adult with an advanced solid tumor such as melanoma, head and neck, liver or kidney cancer. DNA for the CDR3: TGCAGCGTTGAAGATCACCAGAGCTCCTACGAGCAGTACTTC. Residues: CSVEDHQSSYEQYF.